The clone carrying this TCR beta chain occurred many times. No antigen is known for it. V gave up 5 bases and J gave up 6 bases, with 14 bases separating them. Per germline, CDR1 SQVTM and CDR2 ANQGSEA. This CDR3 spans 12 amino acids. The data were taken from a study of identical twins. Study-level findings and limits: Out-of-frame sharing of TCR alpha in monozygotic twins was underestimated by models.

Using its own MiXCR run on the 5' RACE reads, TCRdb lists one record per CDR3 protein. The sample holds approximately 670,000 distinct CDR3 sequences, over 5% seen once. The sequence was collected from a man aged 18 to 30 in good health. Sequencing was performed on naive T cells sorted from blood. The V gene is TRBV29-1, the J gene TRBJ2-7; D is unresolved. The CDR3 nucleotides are TGCAGCGTTTCGTCGAGCAGTCTCGAGCAGTACTTC. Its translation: CSVSSSSLEQYF.